The source of this T cell receptor (beta chain) is a study of response to subunit inactivated influenza vaccine. The study's findings and limits: With each seasonal influenza vaccination, the authors suggested, few new T cells are recruited.

Worth noting for this clonotype: Its antigen is unidentified.

Germline values: CDR1 MGHDK, CDR2 SYGVNS. The CDR3 has 14 residues. The ends lost 1 base at V and 5 bases at J; junction bases unmatched: 4. TCRdb reanalysed the RT-PCR reads using MiXCR and keeps one entry per CDR3 protein. This repertoire shows hundreds of thousands of distinct CDR3 sequences, 10% to 15% found once; its top ten account for over 10%. This clonotype was obtained from a man between 50 and 59 years old who received an inactivated influenza vaccine. The chain carries TRBV25-1 and TRBJ2-5; 7 bases align to TRBD2. Sequencing used PBMCs from blood, obtained roughly 46 days after vaccination. CDR3: CASSEFGGVETQYF. The CDR3 DNA follows: TGTGCCAGCAGTGAATTTGGGGGGGTGGAGACCCAGTACTTC.